One and the same sample provided the 16 T cell receptor beta chains below, sequenced in a study of T-cell reconstitution after alpha-beta-depleted transplantation in children. Unique molecular identifiers were built into the TCRbeta library. TCRdb independently ran MiXCR on the PCR reads; one entry per CDR3 protein. This sample carries more than 450,000 distinct CDR3 sequences, about 17% of them seen once, and the ten largest clones take around 3.3%. Sample: PBMCs from the stem cell graft donor, taken from the stem cell graft. Receptor source: a human donor who donated a stem cell graft to a child with acute lymphoblastic leukemia.

V is TRBV18 and J is TRBJ1-6; TRBD1 might be the D (6 bases). CDR1 and CDR2 (germline): KGHSH, LQKENI. Trimming shortened V by 2 bases and J by 10 bases, and 15 bases separated the two germline ends. The CDR3 length is 15 residues. In nucleotides, the CDR3 is TGTGCCAGCTCACCAAAGCCAGGGGTAAACTCACCCCTCCACTTT. Translation gives CASSPKPGVNSPLHF.

V is TRBV25-1 and J is TRBJ2-1; maybe TRBD1 (6 bases). Trimming shortened V by 7 bases and J by 4 bases, and 8 bases separated the two germline ends. Germline V CDR1 and CDR2: MGHDK, SYGVNS. The length of the CDR3 is 12 residues. The CDR3 region is CASIDRYNEQFF. Here the CDR3 DNA reads TGTGCCAGCATTGACAGGTACAATGAGCAGTTCTTC.

On this clonotype: The junction departs from the called germline gene at one end, perhaps through a read error. The chain recombines TRBV3-1 with TRBJ2-7, with 9 positions matching TRBD2. The CDR3 consists of 18 residues. Germline V gene lookup returns CDR1 LGHDT and CDR2 YNNKEL (reference sequence). Here the CDR3 reads CACSPHTSGYTITYEQYF. DNA for the CDR3: TGTGCCTGCAGCCCCCATACTAGCGGGTACACGATTACCTACGAGCAGTACTTC.

The genes are TRBV15 and TRBJ1-2, with a possible D match to TRBD1 (6 bases). V was shortened by 0 bases and J by 5 bases, with 19 bases between the two germline ends. The CDR3 consists of 17 residues. Looked up from germline, CDR1 is LNHNV and CDR2 is YYDKDF (reference sequence). The CDR3 loop is CATSREVNREGRYGYTF. CDR3 sequence (DNA): TGTGCCACCAGCAGAGAAGTTAACAGGGAGGGGCGATATGGCTACACCTTC.

This clonotype has more than one count but fewer than ten. This sequence joins TRBV5-6 and TRBJ2-3, with unresolved D. Trimming cost V 0 bases and J 2 bases, with 7 bases left between them. CDR3 size: 14 residues. Germline V gene sequence: CDR1 SGHDT, CDR2 YYEEEE. The DNA for the CDR3 is TGTGCCAGCAGCTTGGACGCGAACACAGATACGCAGTATTTT. Protein sequence: CASSLDANTDTQYF.

The genes are TRBV23-1 and TRBJ1-1; 9 nucleotides match TRBD1. TRBV23-1 is reported as an ORF; its role is uncertain. V dropped 4 bases and J dropped 6; count of bases not matched to a gene: 9. The CDR3 spans 15 residues. The CDR3 region has the DNA TGCGCCAGCAGTCGTTTCCCGGGACAGGGCCCTGAAGCTTTCTTT. This sequence encodes CASSRFPGQGPEAFF.

The J gene is TRBJ2-1, the V gene TRBV7-8; possible D gene TRBD2, 8 bases. V was cut by 5 bases and J by 7 bases, with 24 bases left in between. Germline-derived CDR1 and CDR2 are SGHVS and FQNEAQ. The CDR3 has 17 residues. The CDR3 region is CASSLGGFGRVLNEQFF. The CDR3 region has the DNA TGTGCCAGCAGCCTAGGGGGCTTCGGGAGGGTCTTGAATGAGCAGTTCTTC.

This clonotype was seen more than once but under ten times. The chain has TRBV13 and TRBJ2-7; D is perhaps TRBD1 or TRBD2 (5 bases each). V shed 4 bases and J shed 0 bases, with 16 bases lying between them. Germline lookup yields CDR1 PRHDT and CDR2 FYEKMQ (reference sequence). The CDR3 totals 16 residues. This CDR3 reads CASSSTTGTLSYEQYF. CDR3 coding DNA: TGTGCCAGCAGCTCGACTACAGGTACCCTCTCCTACGAGCAGTACTTC.

This clonotype has a handful of counts. The V call is TRBV28, the J call TRBJ2-7; D may be TRBD1 or TRBD2 (5 bases each). Per the germline V gene, CDR1 is MDHEN and CDR2 is SYDVKM. The CDR3 consists of 14 residues. V lost 3 bases, J lost 2 bases, and 11 bases lay in between. CDR3 sequence: CASSFGDAAYEQYF. CDR3 in DNA: TGTGCCAGCAGTTTTGGGGACGCAGCCTACGAGCAGTACTTC. Looking up the rest from reference TRBV28 and TRBJ2-7 gives the full variable domain: DVKVTQSSRYLVKRTGEKVFLECVQDMDHENMFWYRQDPGLGLRLIYFSYDVKMKEKGDIPEGYSVSREKKERFSLILESASTNQTSMYLCASSFGDAAYEQYFGPGTRLTVT.

The chain combines TRBV12-3 or TRBV12-4 with TRBJ2-3; 11 bases fit TRBD2. This CDR3 is 14 amino acids long. The trim removed 10 bases at V and 2 bases at J, leaving 5 bases unmatched. This chain's CDR3 is CATRLAGITDTQYF. The CDR3 DNA reads TGTGCCACCAGACTAGCGGGGATCACAGATACGCAGTATTTT.

This clonotype was picked up one time. The chain uses TRBV20-1 and TRBJ2-7, with D possibly being TRBD1 (9 bases). This CDR3 has 16 residues. Germline CDR1 and CDR2: DFQATT and SNEGSKA (reference sequence). Between the trimmed V and J ends, which lost 7 bases and 6 bases, there was a span of 28 bases. Here the CDR3 DNA reads TGCAGTGGTACAGGGGGCGCGGGGACTAGGATCTCCGAGCAGTACTTC. It translates to CSGTGGAGTRISEQYF.

The rearrangement links TRBV9 to TRBJ2-2; the match to TRBD2 covers 10 bases. Germline V gene lookup returns CDR1 SGDLS and CDR2 YYNGEE. The CDR3 consists of 16 residues. Losses at the gene ends were 3 bases for V and 4 bases for J; bases not matched to a gene: 6. CDR3 DNA: TGTGCCAGCAGCGAGGGGACTAGCGAGATCACCGGGGAGCTGTTTTTT. Encoded protein: CASSEGTSEITGELFF.

The chain couples TRBV10-3 to TRBJ2-1; D is perhaps TRBD1 or TRBD2 (5 bases each). CDR1 is ENHRY, CDR2 SYGVKD, per germline. V gave up 2 bases and J gave up 2 bases, with 7 bases separating them. This CDR3 has 14 residues. CDR3 amino acids: CAISEEGPYNEQFF. The CDR3 nucleotides read TGTGCCATCAGTGAGGAGGGGCCCTACAATGAGCAGTTCTTC.

The CDR3, as DNA: TGCGCCAGCAACCCCGGAGGGGCGTTATCCTCTGGAAACACCATATATTTT. Its protein product is CASNPGGALSSGNTIYF. V gene TRBV5-1 combines with J gene TRBJ1-3; D might be TRBD1 (5 bases). This CDR3 comprises 17 residues. The germline V gene encodes CDR1 SGHRS and CDR2 YFSETQ. Trimming removed 6 bases at V and 0 bases at J, with 19 bases between.

The sample holds a few counts of this clonotype. The V and J genes are TRBV25-1 and TRBJ2-1, with TRBD2 matching 12 bases. The germline V gene encodes CDR1 MGHDK and CDR2 SYGVNS. This CDR3 contains 18 residues. V shed 6 bases and J 6 bases; nucleotides not matched to a gene: 15. Here the CDR3 reads CASRKGSAGLAGPNEQFF. As DNA, the CDR3 is TGTGCCAGCAGGAAGGGGAGTGCCGGACTAGCGGGACCCAATGAGCAGTTCTTC.

The sample holds a few counts of this clonotype. The chain carries TRBV20-1 and TRBJ1-5; no firm D call. CDR1 and CDR2 (germline): DFQATT, SNEGSKA (reference sequence). This CDR3 has 14 residues. Trimming took off 5 bases at V and 4 bases at J, with 15 bases between the two ends. The CDR3 protein is CSAQGPNLNQPQHF. The CDR3 DNA follows: TGCAGTGCTCAAGGACCGAACCTAAATCAGCCCCAGCATTTT.